This entry lists 2 T cell receptor beta chains sequenced from one sample in a study of sequential checkpoint blockade in melanoma. As to treatment: randomized to nivolumab then ipilimumab (arm A) or the reverse (arm B). Using immunoSEQ multiplex PCR, the repertoire was profiled, and TCRdb retains in-frame clones only, with some absent. The top ten clones hold 12% of a sample with approximately 9,300 clones, around 75% of them seen once. Sequencing was performed on CD8+ T cells sorted from blood (inferred from file names), taken from a patient given nivolumab and ipilimumab in sequence. The receptors were gathered from a human donor with melanoma.

Judged by abundance, this clone is medium-sized. The gene calls are TRBV14 and TRBJ2-3; 9 positions agree with TRBD2. CDR1 is SGHDN, CDR2 FVKESK, per germline. V lost 2 bases and J lost 0; bases outside the gene matches: 3. CDR3 length equals 16 residues. The CDR3 sequence: CASSQLAGLSTDTQYF. For the CDR3, the DNA is TGTGCCAGCAGCCAACTAGCGGGACTTAGCACAGATACGCAGTATTTT.

This chain uses TRBV5-1 with TRBJ2-1; D remains unclear. This CDR3 has 13 amino acids. CDR1 and CDR2 (germline): SGHRS, YFSETQ. The V end lost 3 bases, the J end lost 8 bases, and 12 bases lay between the germline ends. The CDR3 DNA follows: TGCGCCAGCAGCTACGGAGAAGTCGATGAGCAGTTCTTC. Protein sequence: CASSYGEVDEQFF. Full variable domain (missing parts from reference TRBV5-1 and TRBJ2-1): KAGVTQTPRYLIKTRGQQVTLSCSPISGHRSVSWYQQTPGQGLQFLFEYFSETQRNKGNFPGRFSGRQFSNSRSEMNVSTLELGDSALYLCASSYGEVDEQFFGPGTRLTVL.